This T cell receptor (beta chain) was documented in a study of blood T cell repertoires in COVID-19. Across the study: COVID-19 samples, acute and convalescent, were from the United States, Italy and Spain. PBMCs, B-cell-depleted T cells, or T cells provided the cDNA or gDNA that made up the material.

Germline loops: CDR1 LGHDT, CDR2 YNNKEL (reference sequence). V trimming: 2 bases; J trimming: 1 base; junction bases outside the gene matches: 0. This CDR3 has 15 amino acids. Per the authors' pipeline: For nucleated cells, counts were estimated from reference gene primer amplification. The table came from immunoSEQ multiplex PCR; TCRdb's copy has only in-frame clones and leaves some out. V and J calls and clone size come straight from that table; D and trimming were deduced from the DNA. The sample shows over 200,000 clones, about 89% of them seen only once. This clone was recorded only once. The J gene is TRBJ2-5, the V gene TRBV3-1 (or the pseudogene TRBV3-2); 11 positions match TRBD2. The sequenced sample consisted of peripheral blood. The clonotype originates from a man aged 35-49 years who had recovered from COVID-19. The CDR3 protein is CASSQLAGGQETQYF. CDR3 coding DNA: TGTGCCAGCAGCCAACTAGCGGGGGGCCAAGAGACCCAGTACTTC.